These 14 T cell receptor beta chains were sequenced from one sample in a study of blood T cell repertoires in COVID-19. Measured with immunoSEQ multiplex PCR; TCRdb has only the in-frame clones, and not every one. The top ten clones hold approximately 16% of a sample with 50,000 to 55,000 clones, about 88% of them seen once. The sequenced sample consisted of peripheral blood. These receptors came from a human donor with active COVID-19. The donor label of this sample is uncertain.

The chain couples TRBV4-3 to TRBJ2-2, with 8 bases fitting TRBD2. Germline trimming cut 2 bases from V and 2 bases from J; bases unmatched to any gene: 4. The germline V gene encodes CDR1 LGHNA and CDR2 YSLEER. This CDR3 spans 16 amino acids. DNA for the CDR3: TGCGCCAGCAGCCAATATAGCGGGGCCAACACCGGGGAGCTGTTTTTT. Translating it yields CASSQYSGANTGELFF.

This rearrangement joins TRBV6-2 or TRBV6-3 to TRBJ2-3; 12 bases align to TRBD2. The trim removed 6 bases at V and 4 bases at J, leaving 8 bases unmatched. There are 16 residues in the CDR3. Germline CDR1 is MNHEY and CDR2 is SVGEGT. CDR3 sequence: CASRPSGGAMSDTQYF. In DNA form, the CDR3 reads TGTGCCAGCAGACCTAGCGGGGGGGCGATGTCAGATACGCAGTATTTT.

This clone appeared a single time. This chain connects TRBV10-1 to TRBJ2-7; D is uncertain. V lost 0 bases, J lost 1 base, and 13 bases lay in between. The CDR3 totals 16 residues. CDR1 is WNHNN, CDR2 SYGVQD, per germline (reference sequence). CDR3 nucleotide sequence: TGCGCCAGCAGTGAGTCCGCAGGTCTTATTTCCTACGAGCAGTACTTC. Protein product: CASSESAGLISYEQYF.

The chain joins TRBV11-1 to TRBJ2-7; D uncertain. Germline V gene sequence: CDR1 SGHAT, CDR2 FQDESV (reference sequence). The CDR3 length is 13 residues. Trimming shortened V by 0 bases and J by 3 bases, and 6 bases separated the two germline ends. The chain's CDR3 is CASSLAESYEQYF. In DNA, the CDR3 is TGTGCCAGCAGCTTAGCAGAGAGCTACGAGCAGTACTTC.

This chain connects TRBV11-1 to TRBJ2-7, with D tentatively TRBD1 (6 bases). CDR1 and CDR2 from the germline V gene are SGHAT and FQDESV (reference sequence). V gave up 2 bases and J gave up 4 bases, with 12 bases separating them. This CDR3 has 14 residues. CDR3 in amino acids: CASSLSQGRYEQYF. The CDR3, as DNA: TGTGCCAGCAGCTTATCTCAGGGGCGGTACGAGCAGTACTTC.

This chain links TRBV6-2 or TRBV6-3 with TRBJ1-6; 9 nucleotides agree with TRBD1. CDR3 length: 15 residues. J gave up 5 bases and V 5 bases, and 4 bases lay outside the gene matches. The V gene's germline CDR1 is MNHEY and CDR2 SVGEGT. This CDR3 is CASSPWDRDNSPLHF. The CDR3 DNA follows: TGTGCCAGCAGTCCGTGGGACAGGGATAATTCACCCCTCCACTTT.

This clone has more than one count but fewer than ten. The CDR3 spells CSAGEGVTQYF. DNA for the CDR3: TGCAGCGCCGGAGAAGGCGTGACCCAGTACTTC. The genes are TRBV29-1 and TRBJ2-5; unclear D gene. The V gene lost 7 bases and the J gene lost 7 bases, with 13 bases spanning the gap. This CDR3 comprises 11 residues. Germline V gene lookup returns CDR1 SQVTM and CDR2 ANQGSEA.

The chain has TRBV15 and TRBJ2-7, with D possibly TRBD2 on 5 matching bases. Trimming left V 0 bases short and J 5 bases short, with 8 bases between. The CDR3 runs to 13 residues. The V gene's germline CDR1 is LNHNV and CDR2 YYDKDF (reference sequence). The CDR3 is CATSRDPGDEQYF. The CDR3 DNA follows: TGTGCCACCAGCAGAGATCCCGGGGACGAGCAGTACTTC. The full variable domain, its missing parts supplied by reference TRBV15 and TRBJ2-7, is DAMVIQNPRYQVTQFGKPVTLSCSQTLNHNVMYWYQQKSSQAPKLLFHYYDKDFNNEADTPDNFQSRRPNTSFCFLDIRSPGLGDTAMYLCATSRDPGDEQYFGPGTRLTVT.

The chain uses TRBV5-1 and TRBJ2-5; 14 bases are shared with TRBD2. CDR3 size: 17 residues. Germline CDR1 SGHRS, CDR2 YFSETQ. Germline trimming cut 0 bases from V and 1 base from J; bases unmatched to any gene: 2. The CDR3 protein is CASSLGGLAGAQETQYF. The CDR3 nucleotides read TGCGCCAGCAGCTTGGGGGGACTAGCGGGGGCCCAAGAGACCCAGTACTTC. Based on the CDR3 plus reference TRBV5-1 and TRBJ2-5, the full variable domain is KAGVTQTPRYLIKTRGQQVTLSCSPISGHRSVSWYQQTPGQGLQFLFEYFSETQRNKGNFPGRFSGRQFSNSRSEMNVSTLELGDSALYLCASSLGGLAGAQETQYFGPGTRLLVL.

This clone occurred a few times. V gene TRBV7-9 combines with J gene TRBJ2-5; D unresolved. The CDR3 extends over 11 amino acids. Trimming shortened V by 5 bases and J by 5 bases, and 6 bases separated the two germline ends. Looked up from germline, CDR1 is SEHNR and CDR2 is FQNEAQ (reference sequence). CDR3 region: CASSPMETQYF. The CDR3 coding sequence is TGTGCCAGCAGCCCAATGGAGACCCAGTACTTC.

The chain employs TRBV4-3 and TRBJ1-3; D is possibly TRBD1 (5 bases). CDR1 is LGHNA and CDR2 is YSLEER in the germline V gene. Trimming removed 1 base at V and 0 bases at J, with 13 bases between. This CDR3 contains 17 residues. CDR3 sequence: CASSQGGRSYSGNTIYF. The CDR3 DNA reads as TGCGCCAGCAGCCAAGGGGGCAGGTCTTACTCTGGAAACACCATATATTTT.

The DNA for the CDR3 is TGTGCCATCAGCACCACAGGGGACTATGGCTACACCTTC. Its protein is CAISTTGDYGYTF. The chain is built from TRBV10-3 and TRBJ1-2, with 7 bases aligning to TRBD1. Germline V gene sequence: CDR1 ENHRY, CDR2 SYGVKD. The CDR3 runs to 13 residues. After removal of 6 bases from V and 3 bases from J, the junction contained 4 bases not matched to a gene.

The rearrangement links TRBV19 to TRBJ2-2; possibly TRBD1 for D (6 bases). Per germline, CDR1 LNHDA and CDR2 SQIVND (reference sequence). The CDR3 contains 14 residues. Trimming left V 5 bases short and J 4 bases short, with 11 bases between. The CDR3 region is CASSPRTATGELFF. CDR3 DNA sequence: TGTGCCAGTAGTCCCCGGACAGCCACCGGGGAGCTGTTTTTT.

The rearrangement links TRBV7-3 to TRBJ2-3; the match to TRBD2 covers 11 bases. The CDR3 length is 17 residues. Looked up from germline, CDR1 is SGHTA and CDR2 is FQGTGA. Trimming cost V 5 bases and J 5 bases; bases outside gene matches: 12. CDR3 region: CASSPTPSGGLQDTQYF. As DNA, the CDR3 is TGTGCCAGCAGCCCCACCCCTAGCGGGGGGTTGCAAGATACGCAGTATTTT.